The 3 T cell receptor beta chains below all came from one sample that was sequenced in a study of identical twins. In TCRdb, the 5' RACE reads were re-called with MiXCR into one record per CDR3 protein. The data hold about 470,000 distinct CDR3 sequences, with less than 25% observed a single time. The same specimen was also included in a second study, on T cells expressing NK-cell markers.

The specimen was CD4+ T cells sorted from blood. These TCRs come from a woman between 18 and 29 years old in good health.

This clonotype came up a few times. The CDR3 DNA follows: TGTGCCACTCAGGGACAGGGGGCTGGATTGAACACTGAAGCTTTCTTT. It yields the protein CATQGQGAGLNTEAFF. The V call is TRBV10-3, the J call TRBJ1-1; 12 bases are a match to TRBD1. J was trimmed by 0 bases and V by 10 bases; bases with no gene match: 9. Germline CDR1 is ENHRY and CDR2 is SYGVKD. The CDR3 spans 16 residues.

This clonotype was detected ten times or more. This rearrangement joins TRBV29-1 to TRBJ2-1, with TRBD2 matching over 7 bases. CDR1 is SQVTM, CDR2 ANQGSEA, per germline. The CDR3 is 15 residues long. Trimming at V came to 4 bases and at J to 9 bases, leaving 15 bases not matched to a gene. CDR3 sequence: CSVGPPRGSYGEQFF. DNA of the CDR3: TGCAGCGTTGGACCCCCTCGCGGGAGCTACGGTGAGCAGTTCTTC.

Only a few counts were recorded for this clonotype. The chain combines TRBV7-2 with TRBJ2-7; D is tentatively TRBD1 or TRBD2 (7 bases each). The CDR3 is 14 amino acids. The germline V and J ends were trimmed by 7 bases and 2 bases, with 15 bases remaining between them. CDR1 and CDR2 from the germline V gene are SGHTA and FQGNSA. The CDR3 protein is CASTRGGTPYEQYF. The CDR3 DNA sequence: TGTGCCAGCACCAGGGGGGGGACTCCCTACGAGCAGTACTTC.